Listed here are 13 T cell receptor beta chains from one sample, sequenced in a study of T cell repertoires in cytomegalovirus infection. TCRdb processed the reads anew with MiXCR; each CDR3 protein has one entry. This sample has fewer than 650,000 distinct CDR3 sequences; approximately 40% occur once, and the top ten carry around 48%. No antigen has been identified for these receptors. The source material was cultured PBMCs, sampled from culture after CMV antigen stimulation. The receptor set was obtained from a human donor in good health (CMV status not recorded). Some clones in this sample may be carry-over from other donors' samples.

With regard to this clonotype: At one end, the junction sequence differs from germline, possibly due to a read error. The V call is TRBV5-3, the J call TRBJ1-6; D unclear. TRBV5-3 is an open reading frame, and its role is uncertain. The CDR3 runs 16 residues. The CDR3: CASSFIGLGMDSPLHF. DNA for the CDR3: TGTGCCAGCAGCTTTATTGGTCTGGGGATGGATTCACCCCTCCACTTT.

This sequence joins TRBV5-6 and TRBJ2-5; D remains unclear. Trimming pared 5 bases from V and 2 bases from J, leaving 25 bases between. In germline, CDR1 is SGHDT, CDR2 YYEEEE. There are 18 residues in the CDR3. The CDR3 region is CASSPMRRSPIPQETQYF. The CDR3 DNA sequence: TGTGCCAGCAGTCCCATGCGGCGAAGCCCAATACCACAAGAGACCCAGTACTTC.

A few counts support this clonotype. J is TRBJ2-7 and V is TRBV23-1, with D tentatively TRBD2 (5 bases). TRBV23-1 is reported as an ORF; its role is uncertain. Trimming took 3 bases from V and 0 from J, leaving 18 bases between them. This CDR3 comprises 17 residues. The CDR3 sequence: CASSHLSPGIISYEQYF. For the CDR3, the DNA is TGCGCCAGCAGTCATCTTAGCCCCGGGATTATCTCCTACGAGCAGTACTTC.

The V and J genes are TRBV6-2 or TRBV6-3 and TRBJ2-2; D might be TRBD1 (6 bases). The CDR3 consists of 15 residues. Trimming cost V 7 bases and J 3 bases, with 15 bases left between them. Germline CDR1 is MNHEY and CDR2 is SVGEGT. The CDR3 region has the DNA TGTGCCAGCACTACTACTGCAGGGGACACCGGGGAGCTGTTTTTT. Its protein product is CASTTTAGDTGELFF.

The V call is TRBV2, the J call TRBJ2-1, with D perhaps TRBD1 (6 bases). From germline, CDR1 is SNHLY and CDR2 FYNNEI. V was trimmed by 6 bases and J by 7 bases, leaving 22 bases between them. CDR3 size: 16 residues. CDR3 nucleotides: TGTGCCAGCAGCAAAAGAGGACAGAGGACCTTTAATGAGCAGTTCTTC. Amino acids: CASSKRGQRTFNEQFF.

V usage is TRBV29-1 and J usage is TRBJ2-5; 10 bases line up with TRBD2. This CDR3 is 13 amino acids long. The V gene end was trimmed by 5 bases and the J gene end by 4 bases; junction bases not matched to a gene: 4. Per germline, CDR1 SQVTM and CDR2 ANQGSEA. CDR3 sequence: CSVQRGGGETQYF. The CDR3 nucleotides read TGCAGCGTTCAGCGGGGGGGCGGAGAGACCCAGTACTTC.

V and J are TRBV20-1 and TRBJ2-7, with 10 bases aligning to TRBD1. CDR1 and CDR2 from the germline V gene are DFQATT and SNEGSKA (reference sequence). The CDR3 extends over 13 amino acids. After removal of 3 bases from V and 7 bases from J, the junction contained 6 bases not matched to a gene. The chain's CDR3 is CSASRQGAGEQYF. The CDR3 region has the DNA TGCAGTGCTAGTCGACAGGGGGCGGGTGAGCAGTACTTC.

This chain joins TRBV12-3 or TRBV12-4 and TRBJ1-1; TRBD1 might be the D (6 bases). Deletions cut 8 bases from V and 7 bases from J, with 17 bases between. The CDR3 is made up of 13 amino acids. The CDR3: CASRPSDRSEAFF. CDR3 bases: TGTGCCAGCCGACCATCGGACAGAAGTGAAGCTTTCTTT.

The gene calls are TRBV5-3 and TRBJ2-3; 9 nucleotides align to TRBD2. TRBV5-3 is annotated as an ORF whose role is uncertain. Unmatched junction bases numbered 15, after V lost 8 bases and J lost 8 bases. The CDR3 has 15 amino acids. This CDR3 is CASSSGASGAGTQYF. The CDR3 DNA reads as TGTGCCAGCAGCAGTGGTGCTAGCGGGGCCGGTACGCAGTATTTT.

V is TRBV12-3 or TRBV12-4 and J is TRBJ1-6; no definite D call. With 6 bases removed from V and 7 bases from J, the gap between germline ends came to 13 bases. CDR3 length: 14 residues. The CDR3 reads CASSPARDNSPLHF. In nucleotides, the CDR3 is TGTGCCAGCAGCCCCGCGCGCGACAATTCACCCCTCCACTTT.

The chain joins TRBV12-3 or TRBV12-4 to TRBJ1-5; D remains unclear. Trimming cost V 3 bases and J 7 bases, with 10 bases left between them. The CDR3 loop spans 13 amino acids. The CDR3, as DNA: TGTGCCAGCAGTTTGAACGGCGGCCAGCCCCAGCATTTT. Encoded protein: CASSLNGGQPQHF.

This clonotype has ten or more counts. The chain couples TRBV7-6 to TRBJ2-5, with TRBD1 identical over 7 bases. Germline values: CDR1 SGHVS, CDR2 FNYEAQ. CDR3 length equals 16 residues. Losses at the gene ends were 5 bases for V and 4 bases for J; bases not matched to a gene: 13. The CDR3 is CASSEGQGVEGETQYF. The CDR3 DNA reads TGTGCCAGCAGCGAAGGCCAGGGGGTCGAGGGAGAGACCCAGTACTTC.

This chain links TRBV6-1 with TRBJ1-6, with D tentatively TRBD1 (5 bases). The CDR3 is 15 amino acids. V dropped 7 bases and J dropped 0 bases, with 10 bases sitting between them. The germline gives CDR1 MNHNS, CDR2 SASEGT. In DNA, the CDR3 is TGTGCCAGCAACCGACAGATCTCCTATAATTCACCCCTCCACTTT. This translates into CASNRQISYNSPLHF.